Following are 11 T cell receptor beta chains from one sample sequenced in a study of T cell responses to AZD1222 COVID-19 vaccine. Profiling relied on immunoSEQ multiplex PCR, and the TCRdb table lists in-frame clones only, not all of them. The profile shows roughly 120,000 clones, 94% of them singletons. The sample consisted of peripheral blood, taken on day 0 of AZD1222 vaccination. The receptors stem from an adult in good health.

The chain uses TRBV12-3 or TRBV12-4 and TRBJ2-7, with D maybe TRBD1 (6 bases). V dropped 3 bases and J dropped 2 bases, with 8 bases sitting between them. This CDR3 spans 13 amino acids. Here the CDR3 reads CASSLSGAYEQYF. DNA for the CDR3: TGTGCCAGCAGTTTGTCAGGGGCCTACGAGCAGTACTTC.

The chain uses TRBV7-8 and TRBJ1-1; D is unresolved. Germline V gives CDR1 SGHVS, CDR2 FQNEAQ. This CDR3 has 14 amino acids. V dropped 3 bases and J dropped 0 bases, with 8 bases sitting between them. This CDR3 reads CASSFQKVNTEAFF. DNA of the CDR3: TGTGCCAGCAGCTTCCAAAAGGTGAACACTGAAGCTTTCTTT.

The chain links TRBV29-1 to TRBJ1-2; D not certain. Germline values: CDR1 SQVTM, CDR2 ANQGSEA. The CDR3 length is 14 residues. V was pared by 1 base and J by 0 bases, with 9 bases between. In nucleotides, the CDR3 is TGCAGCGTTGAAGGGGGAGCCCCTAACTATGGCTACACCTTC. It codes for CSVEGGAPNYGYTF.

The chain has TRBV19 and TRBJ2-1, with TRBD2 identical over 7 bases. V shed 3 bases, J shed 4 bases, and the junction held 18 bases outside the gene matches. Germline values: CDR1 LNHDA, CDR2 SQIVND (reference sequence). This CDR3 comprises 19 residues. The DNA for the CDR3 is TGTGCCAGTAGTATTCTGCCCTTTGGGGAGCGGGATAGGTACAATGAGCAGTTCTTC. This translates into CASSILPFGERDRYNEQFF.

The V gene is TRBV19, the J gene TRBJ1-5; D is unclear. Trimming took off 4 bases at V and 0 bases at J, with 13 bases between the two ends. Germline V gives CDR1 LNHDA, CDR2 SQIVND (reference sequence). This CDR3 is built from 16 residues. CDR3 in amino acids: CASSNPPLNSNQPQHF. The DNA of the CDR3 is TGTGCCAGTAGTAACCCGCCATTAAATAGCAATCAGCCCCAGCATTTT.

About this clone itself: Germline and junction disagree at one end, which may indicate a read error. This rearrangement joins TRBV12-3 or TRBV12-4 to TRBJ2-1; D remains ambiguous. The CDR3 sequence is 12 residues long. The CDR3 spells CANSLALNEQFF. The CDR3 DNA reads as TGTGCCAACAGTTTAGCCCTCAATGAGCAGTTCTTC.

The chain joins TRBV7-2 to TRBJ2-1, with D perhaps matching TRBD1 (5 bases). The CDR3 spans 15 residues. V was clipped by 5 bases and J by 2 bases, with 13 bases between them. Germline-derived CDR1 and CDR2 are SGHTA and FQGNSA. The CDR3 region is CASSIGVGTYNEQFF. The DNA for the CDR3 is TGTGCCAGCAGCATAGGGGTTGGAACCTACAATGAGCAGTTCTTC. The entire variable domain, with the rest obtained from reference TRBV7-2 and TRBJ2-1, is as follows: GAGVSQSPSNKVTEKGKDVELRCDPISGHTALYWYRQSLGQGLEFLIYFQGNSAPDKSGLPSDRFSAERTGGSVSTLTIQRTQQEDSAVYLCASSIGVGTYNEQFFGPGTRLTVL.

The chain joins TRBV7-9 to TRBJ2-7; D ambiguous. Germline V gene sequence: CDR1 SEHNR, CDR2 FQNEAQ (reference sequence). The CDR3 is 12 amino acids. Deletions cut 7 bases from V and 3 bases from J, with 10 bases between. CDR3 region: CASKGTSYEQYF. CDR3 bases: TGTGCCAGCAAGGGAACCAGCTACGAGCAGTACTTC.

The rearrangement joins TRBV24-1 to TRBJ2-1; 10 positions match TRBD2. Germline CDR1 is KGHDR and CDR2 is SFDVKD. This CDR3 has 16 amino acids. The V segment lost 2 bases and the J segment 3 bases; nucleotides outside the gene matches: 3. In DNA, the CDR3 is TGTGCCACCAGTGATTCGGCTAGCGGGAGCTACAATGAGCAGTTCTTC. Translated, it gives CATSDSASGSYNEQFF.

V and J are TRBV7-2 and TRBJ2-7; 9 nucleotides line up with TRBD2. Germline-derived CDR1 and CDR2 are SGHTA and FQGNSA. Germline trimming cut 1 base from V and 5 bases from J; bases unmatched to any gene: 6. This CDR3 region has 15 residues. The CDR3 loop reads CASSLGGGRANEQYF. The CDR3, as DNA: TGTGCCAGCAGCTTAGGGGGCGGGAGGGCAAACGAGCAGTACTTC.

The V and J genes are TRBV6-2 or TRBV6-3 and TRBJ2-1; tentatively, D is TRBD2 (6 bases). Trimming took off 2 bases at V and 2 bases at J, with 25 bases between the two ends. Germline V gene lookup returns CDR1 MNHEY and CDR2 SVGEGT. This CDR3 is 20 amino acids long. The CDR3: CASSYPFLAGEGGTYNEQFF. The CDR3, as DNA: TGTGCCAGCAGTTACCCCTTCCTGGCGGGTGAGGGAGGCACCTACAATGAGCAGTTCTTC.